Here is one T cell receptor beta chain with its context. Trimming took 1 base from V and 4 from J, leaving 17 bases between them. The CDR3 sequence is 16 residues long. Germline V lookup: CDR1 MNHNS, CDR2 SASEGT. The sample originates from a study of blood T cell repertoires in COVID-19. Study-wide context: Acute and convalescent COVID-19 specimens originated in the United States, Italy and Spain. Sample material is recorded as cDNA or gDNA derived from T cells, B-cell-depleted T cells, or PBMCs.

Methods used by the authors: By means of reference gene primer amplification, nucleated cell counts were estimated. Profiling relied on immunoSEQ multiplex PCR, and the TCRdb table lists in-frame clones only, not all of them. From that table come the V and J calls and clone size; the DNA was used to work out D and trimming. This sample has tens of thousands of clones; around 77% occur once, and the top ten carry roughly 4.9%. This rearrangement joins TRBV6-1 to TRBJ2-7; a possible D gene is TRBD2 (6 bases). Sequences were obtained from peripheral blood. The TCR was taken from a woman between 65 and 79 years old with COVID-19, enrolled during active disease. As DNA, the CDR3 is TGTGCCAGCAGTGAAGGGCTGGAGGGAGAAGGTTACGAGCAGTACGTC. It translates to CASSEGLEGEGYEQYV.